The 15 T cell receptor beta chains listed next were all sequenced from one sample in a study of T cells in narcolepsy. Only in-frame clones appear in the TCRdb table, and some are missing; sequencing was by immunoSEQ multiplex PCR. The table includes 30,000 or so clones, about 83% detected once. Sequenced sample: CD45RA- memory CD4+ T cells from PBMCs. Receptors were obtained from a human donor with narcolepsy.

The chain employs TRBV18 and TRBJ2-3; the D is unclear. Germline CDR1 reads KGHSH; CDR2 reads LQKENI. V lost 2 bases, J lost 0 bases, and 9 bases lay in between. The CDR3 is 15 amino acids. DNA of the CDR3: TGTGCCAGCTCACCAGTCGGCCCAAGCACAGATACGCAGTATTTT. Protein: CASSPVGPSTDTQYF.

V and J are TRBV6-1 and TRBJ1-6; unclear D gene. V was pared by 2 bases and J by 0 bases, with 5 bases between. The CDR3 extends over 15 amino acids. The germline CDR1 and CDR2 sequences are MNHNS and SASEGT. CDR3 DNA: TGTGCCAGCAGTGAACAGAGCTCCTATAATTCACCCCTCCACTTT. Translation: CASSEQSSYNSPLHF.

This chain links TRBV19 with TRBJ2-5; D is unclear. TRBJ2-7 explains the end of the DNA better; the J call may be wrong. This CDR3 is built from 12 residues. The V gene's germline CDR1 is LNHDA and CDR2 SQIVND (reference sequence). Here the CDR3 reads CATVSSGYEQYF. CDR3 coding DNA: TGTGCCACCGTAAGTTCGGGCTACGAGCAGTACTTC.

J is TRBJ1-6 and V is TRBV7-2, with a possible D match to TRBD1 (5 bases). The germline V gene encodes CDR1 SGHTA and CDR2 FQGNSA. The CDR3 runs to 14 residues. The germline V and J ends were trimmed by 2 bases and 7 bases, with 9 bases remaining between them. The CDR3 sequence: CASSLRGRNSPLHF. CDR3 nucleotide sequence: TGTGCCAGCAGCTTAAGGGGTAGGAATTCACCCCTCCACTTT.

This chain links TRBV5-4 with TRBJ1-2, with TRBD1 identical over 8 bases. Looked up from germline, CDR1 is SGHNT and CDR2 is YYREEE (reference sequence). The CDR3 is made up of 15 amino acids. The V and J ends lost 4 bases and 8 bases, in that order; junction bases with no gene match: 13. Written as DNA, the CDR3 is TGTGCCAGCAGCACCCTCGTCACAGGGGGGCCCGGCTACACCTTC. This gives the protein CASSTLVTGGPGYTF.

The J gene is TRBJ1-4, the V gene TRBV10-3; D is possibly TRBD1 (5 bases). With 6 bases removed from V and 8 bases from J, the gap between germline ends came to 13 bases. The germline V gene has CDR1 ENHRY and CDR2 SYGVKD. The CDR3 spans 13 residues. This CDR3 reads CAIRGVNGEKLFF. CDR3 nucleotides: TGTGCCATCAGGGGGGTAAACGGCGAAAAACTGTTTTTT.

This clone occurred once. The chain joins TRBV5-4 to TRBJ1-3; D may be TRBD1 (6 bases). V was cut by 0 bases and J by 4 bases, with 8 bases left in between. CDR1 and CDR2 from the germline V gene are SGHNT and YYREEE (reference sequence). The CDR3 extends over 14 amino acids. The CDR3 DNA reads TGTGCCAGCAGCTTGGGGGGGGGCGGAAACACCATATATTTT. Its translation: CASSLGGGGNTIYF.

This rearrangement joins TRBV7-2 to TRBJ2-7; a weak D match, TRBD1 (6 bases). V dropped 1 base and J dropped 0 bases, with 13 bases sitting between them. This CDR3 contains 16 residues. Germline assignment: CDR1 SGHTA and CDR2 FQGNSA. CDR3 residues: CASSLVHRANSYEQYF. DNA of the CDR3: TGTGCCAGCAGCTTAGTCCACAGGGCTAACTCCTACGAGCAGTACTTC.

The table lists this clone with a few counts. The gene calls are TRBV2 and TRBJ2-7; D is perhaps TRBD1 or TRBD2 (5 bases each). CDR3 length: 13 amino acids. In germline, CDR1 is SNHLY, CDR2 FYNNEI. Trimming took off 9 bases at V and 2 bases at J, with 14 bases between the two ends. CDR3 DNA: TGTGCCAGTGTGAAGGGGAGCCCCTACGAGCAGTACTTC. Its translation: CASVKGSPYEQYF. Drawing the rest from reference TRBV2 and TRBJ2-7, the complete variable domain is EPEVTQTPSHQVTQMGQEVILRCVPISNHLYFYWYRQILGQKVEFLVSFYNNEISEKSEIFDDQFSVERPDGSNFTLKIRSTKLEDSAMYFCASVKGSPYEQYFGPGTRLTVT.

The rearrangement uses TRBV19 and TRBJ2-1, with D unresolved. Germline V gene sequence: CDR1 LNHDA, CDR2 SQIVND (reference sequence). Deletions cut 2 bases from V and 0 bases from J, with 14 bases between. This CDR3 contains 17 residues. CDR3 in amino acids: CASSISGQISSYNEQFF. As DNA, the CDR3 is TGTGCCAGTAGTATATCCGGCCAGATAAGCTCCTACAATGAGCAGTTCTTC.

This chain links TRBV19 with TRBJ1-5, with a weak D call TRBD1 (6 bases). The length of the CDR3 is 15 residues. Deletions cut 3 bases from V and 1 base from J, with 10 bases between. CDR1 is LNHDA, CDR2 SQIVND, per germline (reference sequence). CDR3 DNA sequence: TGTGCCAGTAGTATGCCCGGGGGCAGCAATCAGCCCCAGCATTTT. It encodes CASSMPGGSNQPQHF. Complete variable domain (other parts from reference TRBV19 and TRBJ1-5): DGGITQSPKYLFRKEGQNVTLSCEQNLNHDAMYWYRQDPGQGLRLIYYSQIVNDFQKGDIAEGYSVSREKKESFPLTVTSAQKNPTAFYLCASSMPGGSNQPQHFGDGTRLSIL.

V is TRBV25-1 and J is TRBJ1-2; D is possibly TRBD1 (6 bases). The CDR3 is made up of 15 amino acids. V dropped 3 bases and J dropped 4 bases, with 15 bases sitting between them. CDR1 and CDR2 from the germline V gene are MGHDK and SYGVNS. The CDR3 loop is CASSDSGDFLYGYTF. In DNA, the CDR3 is TGTGCCAGCAGTGATTCAGGGGATTTTCTCTATGGCTACACCTTC.

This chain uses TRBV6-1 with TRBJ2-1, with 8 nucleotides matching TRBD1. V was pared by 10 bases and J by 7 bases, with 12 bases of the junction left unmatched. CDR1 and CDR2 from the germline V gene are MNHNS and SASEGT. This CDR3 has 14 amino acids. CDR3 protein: CATDSPGQVNEQFF. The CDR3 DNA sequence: TGTGCCACAGACTCACCGGGACAGGTAAATGAGCAGTTCTTC.

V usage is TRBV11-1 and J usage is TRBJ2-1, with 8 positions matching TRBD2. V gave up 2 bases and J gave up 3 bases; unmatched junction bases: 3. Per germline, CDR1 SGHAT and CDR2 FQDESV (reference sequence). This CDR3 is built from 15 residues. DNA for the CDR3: TGTGCCAGCAGCTTAAATAGCGGGGTCTACAATGAGCAGTTCTTC. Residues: CASSLNSGVYNEQFF.

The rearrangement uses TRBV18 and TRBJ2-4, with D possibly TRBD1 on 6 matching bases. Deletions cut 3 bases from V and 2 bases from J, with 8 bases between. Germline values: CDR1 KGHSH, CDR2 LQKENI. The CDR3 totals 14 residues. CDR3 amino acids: CASSPGQTKNIQYF. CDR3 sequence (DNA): TGTGCCAGCTCACCGGGACAAACCAAAAACATTCAGTACTTC.